These 5 T cell receptor beta chains share one sample of origin, sequenced in a study of CD8+CD57+ T cells in acquired aplastic anemia. Genomic DNA, serving as template, underwent TCR beta VDJ and CDR3 profiling. TCRdb ran MiXCR on the reads and lists one entry per CDR3 protein. The sample consists of about 240,000 distinct CDR3 sequences, around half of them appearing once. For sequencing, patients were chosen who had shown expansion of CD8+CD57+ cells by flow cytometry. Material for sequencing was sorted CD4+, CD8+, or CD8+CD57+ T cells (not recorded which) from PBMCs. These TCRs come from a human donor with aplastic anemia.

This clonotype has ten or more counts. The chain couples TRBV7-9 to TRBJ2-2; TRBD1 agrees at 7 bases. Germline V gene lookup returns CDR1 SEHNR and CDR2 FQNEAQ (reference sequence). V lost 4 bases and J lost 1; bases outside the gene matches: 6. The CDR3 spans 16 residues. The DNA of the CDR3 is TGTGCCAGCAGCTCGGGGACAGAATTGAACACCGGGGAGCTGTTTTTT. Translation: CASSSGTELNTGELFF.

CDR3: CASSEGTGPYEQYF. CDR3 nucleotide sequence: TGTGCCAGCAGTGAAGGGACGGGCCCCTACGAGCAGTACTTC. V is TRBV2 and J is TRBJ2-7; D uncertain. The ends were cut back, 1 base at V and 2 bases at J, with 9 bases in the middle. This CDR3 contains 14 residues. Germline values: CDR1 SNHLY, CDR2 FYNNEI.

This clonotype was seen repeatedly, ten times or more. J is TRBJ2-5 and V is TRBV2, with TRBD1 matching over 10 bases. The V gene end was trimmed by 8 bases and the J gene end by 10 bases; junction bases not matched to a gene: 10. There are 13 residues in the CDR3. Germline V CDR1 and CDR2: SNHLY, FYNNEI. The CDR3 reads CASETGTGVSQYF. The CDR3 nucleotides are TGTGCCAGCGAGACCGGGACAGGGGTGAGCCAGTACTTC.

Comments on this clonotype: This clone may be a read error of a much larger clone one base away. This chain connects TRBV6-5 to TRBJ2-7; TRBD2 matches at 9 bases. CDR3 length equals 14 residues. The germline V gene has CDR1 MNHEY and CDR2 SVGAGI. The CDR3 DNA follows: TGTGCCAACAGTGAGCGGGGGGTTAGGGTTGAGCAGTACTTC. Amino acids: CANSERGVRVEQYF.

The chain combines TRBV29-1 with TRBJ2-7; TRBD2 matches 8 bases. V was clipped by 4 bases and J by 2 bases; unmatched bases: 7. Germline CDR1 SQVTM, CDR2 ANQGSEA. The CDR3 spans 14 residues. The chain's CDR3 is CSVGQRGRTYEQYF. DNA for the CDR3: TGCAGCGTTGGCCAGCGGGGGCGAACCTACGAGCAGTACTTC.